These T cell receptor beta chains were read from a single sample in a study of blood T cell repertoires in COVID-19. Repertoires were generated with immunoSEQ multiplex PCR, while TCRdb's copy carries only in-frame clones and drops some. The sample lists approximately 81,000 clones, 82% occurring once. The sequenced material came from peripheral blood. Source of these receptors: a human donor in a cohort sampled during active COVID-19. Each CDR3 is given without its conserved first and last residue. Each record gives: J gene, V gene, D gene, CDR3 protein. A D gene is named only where the DNA matches it firmly.

J gene: TRBJ2-7; V gene: TRBV29-1; D gene: .; CDR3 protein: SVRQKGYEQY
J gene: TRBJ2-5; V gene: TRBV3-1/TRBV3-2; D gene: .; CDR3 protein: ASSLNGVVETQY
J gene: TRBJ2-5; V gene: TRBV5-3; D gene: .; CDR3 protein: ARSLASFRPEETQY
J gene: TRBJ1-4; V gene: TRBV25-1; D gene: .; CDR3 protein: ATSVRSQGEKLF
J gene: TRBJ1-5; V gene: TRBV15; D gene: .; CDR3 protein: ATSSRRMEPQH
J gene: TRBJ1-5; V gene: TRBV3-1/TRBV3-2; D gene: .; CDR3 protein: ASSQDRRQSQH
J gene: TRBJ2-1; V gene: TRBV6-5; D gene: TRBD2; CDR3 protein: ASSYSLAGGTDEQF
J gene: TRBJ1-6; V gene: TRBV5-5; D gene: TRBD1; CDR3 protein: ASSLGQGGNSPLH
J gene: TRBJ1-3; V gene: TRBV4-1; D gene: .; CDR3 protein: ASSYAGGSGNTIY
J gene: TRBJ2-2; V gene: TRBV30; D gene: .; CDR3 protein: AWKRWKLANTGELF
J gene: TRBJ2-7; V gene: TRBV5-5; D gene: TRBD1; CDR3 protein: ASSLSGTGGNEQY
J gene: TRBJ2-7; V gene: TRBV6-5; D gene: .; CDR3 protein: ASRDSYEQY
J gene: TRBJ1-2; V gene: TRBV19; D gene: .; CDR3 protein: ASSKGDYGYT
J gene: TRBJ2-7; V gene: TRBV11-2; D gene: .; CDR3 protein: ASSYSKGVNAEQY
J gene: TRBJ1-5; V gene: TRBV19; D gene: TRBD1; CDR3 protein: ASSIQGANQPQH
J gene: TRBJ2-1; V gene: TRBV7-3; D gene: TRBD2; CDR3 protein: ASSLSSGGSYNEQF
J gene: TRBJ1-1; V gene: TRBV13; D gene: TRBD1; CDR3 protein: ASRGQMNTEAF
J gene: TRBJ1-1; V gene: TRBV18; D gene: .; CDR3 protein: ASSPQGNVNTEAF
J gene: TRBJ2-3; V gene: TRBV5-5; D gene: TRBD2; CDR3 protein: ASSPISGGTDTQY
J gene: TRBJ2-1; V gene: TRBV3-1/TRBV3-2; D gene: TRBD1; CDR3 protein: ASSPRTGGGNEQF
J gene: TRBJ1-1; V gene: TRBV5-4; D gene: .; CDR3 protein: ASSLLTGNTEAF
J gene: TRBJ2-7; V gene: TRBV7-9; D gene: TRBD1; CDR3 protein: ASSLGQGAYYEQY
J gene: TRBJ1-2; V gene: TRBV5-4; D gene: .; CDR3 protein: ASSPISRQNVGYT
J gene: TRBJ2-5; V gene: TRBV4-3; D gene: TRBD2; CDR3 protein: ASSHAIGLAGGRETQY
J gene: TRBJ1-1; V gene: TRBV6-2/TRBV6-3; D gene: .; CDR3 protein: ASSPLVTAGRTEAF
J gene: TRBJ2-3; V gene: TRBV25-1; D gene: .; CDR3 protein: ASSDWGNRENTDTQY
J gene: TRBJ2-7; V gene: TRBV7-2; D gene: TRBD2; CDR3 protein: ASSLEGGRLAGSNEQY
J gene: TRBJ2-1; V gene: TRBV10-1; D gene: TRBD2; CDR3 protein: ASSDPRGTVNEQF
J gene: TRBJ2-2; V gene: TRBV7-8; D gene: .; CDR3 protein: ASSLALPPDTGELF
J gene: TRBJ2-7; V gene: TRBV7-6; D gene: .; CDR3 protein: ASSLGHTKSYEQY
J gene: TRBJ2-2; V gene: TRBV4-1; D gene: .; CDR3 protein: ASSQRALTPRAGVNTGELF
J gene: TRBJ1-2; V gene: TRBV7-2; D gene: TRBD1; CDR3 protein: ASSDRDRGYT
J gene: TRBJ1-3; V gene: TRBV10-3; D gene: TRBD1; CDR3 protein: ATLRDSIIY
J gene: TRBJ2-7; V gene: TRBV6-5; D gene: TRBD1; CDR3 protein: ASNSPGTGAHEQY
J gene: TRBJ1-4; V gene: TRBV10-2; D gene: TRBD1; CDR3 protein: ASTARQGSGEKLF
J gene: TRBJ1-6; V gene: TRBV18; D gene: .; CDR3 protein: ASSPFPQDSPLH
J gene: TRBJ1-1; V gene: TRBV2; D gene: .; CDR3 protein: ASRQFMNTEAF
J gene: TRBJ2-1; V gene: TRBV5-1; D gene: .; CDR3 protein: ASSSGDAARYNEQF
J gene: TRBJ1-5; V gene: TRBV24-1; D gene: .; CDR3 protein: ATSDFGRNYQPQH
J gene: TRBJ2-6; V gene: TRBV19; D gene: .; CDR3 protein: ASSSTGLSSGANVLT
J gene: TRBJ1-2; V gene: TRBV5-4; D gene: .; CDR3 protein: ASSPDGGRLDGYT
J gene: TRBJ2-7; V gene: TRBV4-2; D gene: .; CDR3 protein: ASSQGWPGPYEQY
J gene: TRBJ2-4; V gene: TRBV7-9; D gene: .; CDR3 protein: ASSVGQGAVY
J gene: TRBJ2-7; V gene: TRBV11-2; D gene: TRBD1; CDR3 protein: ASSLLLRDRIGEQY
J gene: TRBJ1-5; V gene: TRBV6-5; D gene: TRBD1; CDR3 protein: ASETGGNQPQH
J gene: TRBJ1-2; V gene: TRBV6-6; D gene: .; CDR3 protein: ASSYTDSGSYGYT
J gene: TRBJ1-1; V gene: TRBV11-3; D gene: TRBD1; CDR3 protein: ASSKTGRTEAF
J gene: TRBJ1-1; V gene: TRBV7-2; D gene: .; CDR3 protein: ASSQGAGGSGTEAF
J gene: TRBJ2-3; V gene: TRBV6-6; D gene: TRBD2; CDR3 protein: ASSPGTSGGARSDTQY
J gene: TRBJ2-7; V gene: TRBV7-2; D gene: .; CDR3 protein: ASLRDSFAGEQY
J gene: TRBJ2-5; V gene: TRBV18; D gene: TRBD2; CDR3 protein: ASSPPGAGTSRETQY